This T cell receptor beta chain was found in a study of T-cell memory formation after mild COVID-19. Germline V gene data show CDR1 as SQVTM and CDR2 as ANQGSEA. CDR3 size: 13 residues. The V end was cut by 8 bases, the J end by 3 bases, with 16 bases between. TCRdb processed the 5' RACE reads anew with MiXCR; each CDR3 protein has one entry. The sample lists roughly 300,000 distinct CDR3 sequences; roughly 8% were seen once. The chain employs TRBV29-1 and TRBJ1-1; D is perhaps TRBD1 (5 bases). Input material: PBMCs or a T cell subset sorted from them (not recorded which). The receptor was derived from a man younger than 35 who had mild COVID-19 (a few samples of this study predate the infection). Cell type and time point are not known. This CDR3 reads CSSSPGGDTEAFF. In nucleotides, the CDR3 is TGCAGCTCTTCTCCTGGGGGAGACACTGAAGCTTTCTTT.